Below, 16 T cell receptor beta chains from the same sample are listed, as sequenced in a study of cytomegalovirus exposure and HLA in healthy donors. Researchers ran the PCR with 60 Vbeta and 13 Jbeta primers. The method was immunoSEQ multiplex PCR; TCRdb's version includes in-frame clones alone and lacks a portion of them. In the table there are approximately 100,000 clones, roughly 76% of which are singletons. Material for sequencing was PBMCs. These receptors all stem from a woman aged 40 to 50 in good health and CMV-seropositive.

This clone occurred once. V is TRBV18 and J is TRBJ2-1, with 12 bases aligning to TRBD2. Germline V CDR1 and CDR2: KGHSH, LQKENI. The CDR3 runs 19 residues. Unmatched junction bases numbered 6, after V lost 0 bases and J lost 0 bases. The CDR3 DNA sequence: TGTGCCAGCTCACCACCGAGGCTAGCGGGGGGGCTCTCCTACAATGAGCAGTTCTTC. It yields the protein CASSPPRLAGGLSYNEQFF.

This clone was counted only a few times. The rearrangement uses TRBV30 and TRBJ2-5, with a weak D call TRBD2 (6 bases). CDR1 and CDR2 (germline): GTSNPN, SVGIG (reference sequence). Trimming removed 2 bases from V and 5 bases from J, with 9 bases in between. This CDR3 region has 12 residues. The CDR3 sequence is CAWSTGVETQYF. The CDR3 nucleotides read TGTGCCTGGAGTACGGGGGTGGAGACCCAGTACTTC. Looking up the rest from reference TRBV30 and TRBJ2-5 gives the full variable domain: SQTIHQWPATLVQPVGSPLSLECTVEGTSNPNLYWYRQAAGRGLQLLFYSVGIGQISSEVPQNLSASRPQDRQFILSSKKLLLSDSGFYLCAWSTGVETQYFGPGTRLLVL.

This clone was picked up a small number of times. The chain recombines TRBV7-9 with TRBJ2-6; tentative D call: TRBD2 (5 bases). V was clipped by 3 bases and J by 0 bases, with 15 bases between them. There are 18 residues in the CDR3. The germline V gene has CDR1 SEHNR and CDR2 FQNEAQ (reference sequence). The CDR3 loop is CASSFQRGFISGANVLTF. CDR3 DNA: TGTGCCAGCAGCTTCCAGCGCGGGTTCATCTCTGGGGCCAACGTCCTGACTTTC.

This chain joins TRBV7-2 and TRBJ2-6; D is unresolved. V lost 3 bases and J lost 0, with 3 bases in between. This CDR3 spans 14 amino acids. Germline V gene sequence: CDR1 SGHTA, CDR2 FQGNSA. The DNA of the CDR3 is TGTGCCAGCAGCTTTAGCTCTGGGGCCAACGTCCTGACTTTC. Translating it yields CASSFSSGANVLTF.

The chain is built from TRBV19 and TRBJ2-1; D possibly corresponds to TRBD2 (5 bases). Trimming cost V 7 bases and J 5 bases, with 27 bases left between them. The CDR3 spans 18 residues. The germline gives CDR1 LNHDA, CDR2 SQIVND (reference sequence). CDR3 protein: CASTQWGVSSGSNNEQFF. The CDR3 nucleotides are TGTGCCAGTACCCAATGGGGAGTTTCTAGTGGAAGCAACAATGAGCAGTTCTTC. The complete variable domain, with remaining parts taken from reference TRBV19 and TRBJ2-1, reads DGGITQSPKYLFRKEGQNVTLSCEQNLNHDAMYWYRQDPGQGLRLIYYSQIVNDFQKGDIAEGYSVSREKKESFPLTVTSAQKNPTAFYLCASTQWGVSSGSNNEQFFGPGTRLTVL.

The chain has TRBV2 and TRBJ2-5, with 9 bases aligning to TRBD2. V lost 6 bases, J lost 5 bases, and 16 bases stayed unmatched. The CDR3 runs to 17 residues. Per germline, CDR1 SNHLY and CDR2 FYNNEI. CDR3 coding DNA: TGTGCCAGCAGCCGAAGGGGGGCGGGGGGGAGATCGGAGACCCAGTACTTC. Residues: CASSRRGAGGRSETQYF.

The chain employs TRBV6-5 and TRBJ1-5, with D possibly being TRBD1 (5 bases). Trimming shortened V by 0 bases and J by 9 bases, and 6 bases separated the two germline ends. The CDR3 covers 12 residues. Germline CDR1 is MNHEY and CDR2 is SVGAGI. CDR3 in amino acids: CASSYSQGPQHF. The CDR3 DNA reads TGTGCCAGCAGTTACTCCCAGGGGCCCCAGCATTTT.

The chain recombines TRBV30 with TRBJ1-5; D may be TRBD1 (5 bases). V was clipped by 5 bases and J by 3 bases, with 11 bases between them. Germline assignment: CDR1 GTSNPN and CDR2 SVGIG (reference sequence). This CDR3 is 13 amino acids long. The CDR3 DNA reads as TGTGCCTGGGGGGCGCAGTACAATCAGCCCCAGCATTTT. Translated: CAWGAQYNQPQHF. The full variable domain, rest sourced from reference TRBV30 and TRBJ1-5, is SQTIHQWPATLVQPVGSPLSLECTVEGTSNPNLYWYRQAAGRGLQLLFYSVGIGQISSEVPQNLSASRPQDRQFILSSKKLLLSDSGFYLCAWGAQYNQPQHFGDGTRLSIL.

This clone appeared a few times. V is TRBV28 and J is TRBJ1-1; 8 bases are a match to TRBD1. The CDR3 runs 14 residues. The V gene's germline CDR1 is MDHEN and CDR2 SYDVKM. V lost 2 bases to trimming and J lost 5 bases; unmatched junction nucleotides: 4. CDR3 nucleotides: TGTGCCAGCAGTTTAGGACAGGGAGGAACTGAAGCTTTCTTT. Translated, it gives CASSLGQGGTEAFF.

This chain joins TRBV6-1 and TRBJ1-4; a possible D gene is TRBD1 (5 bases). Trimming removed 4 bases at V and 8 bases at J, with 14 bases between. The CDR3 sequence is 14 residues long. Germline values: CDR1 MNHNS, CDR2 SASEGT. The CDR3 bases are TGTGCCAGCAGTGGGGGGAGGGTTGGCGAAAAACTGTTTTTT. Encoded protein: CASSGGRVGEKLFF.

The genes are TRBV19 and TRBJ2-5; 7 bases match TRBD1. From germline, CDR1 is LNHDA and CDR2 SQIVND (reference sequence). The CDR3 extends over 17 amino acids. V was pared by 5 bases and J by 8 bases, with 20 bases of the junction left unmatched. The CDR3 loop is CASSRPLRDSFQGTQYF. The CDR3 region has the DNA TGTGCCAGTAGTCGACCACTCCGGGACAGCTTTCAAGGAACCCAGTACTTC.

The chain combines TRBV9 with TRBJ1-1; 8 nucleotides align to TRBD1. The CDR3 loop spans 15 amino acids. Germline V lookup: CDR1 SGDLS, CDR2 YYNGEE. Germline trimming cut 3 bases from V and 1 base from J; bases unmatched to any gene: 5. DNA of the CDR3: TGTGCCAGCAGCGCTCAGGGGGCAGGGAACACTGAAGCTTTCTTT. This encodes CASSAQGAGNTEAFF.

J is TRBJ2-5 and V is TRBV7-3, with a tentative D call TRBD1 (8 bases). The germline V gene has CDR1 SGHTA and CDR2 FQGTGA. The CDR3 covers 15 residues. With 2 bases removed from V and 5 bases from J, the gap between germline ends came to 15 bases. CDR3 loop: CASSLVDREGETQYF. The CDR3 DNA follows: TGTGCCAGCAGCTTAGTGGACAGGGAGGGTGAGACCCAGTACTTC.

This chain links TRBV5-6 with TRBJ2-2; 7 bases map to TRBD1. The CDR3 sequence is 16 residues long. Germline V gene data show CDR1 as SGHDT and CDR2 as YYEEEE. After removal of 1 base from V and 7 bases from J, the junction contained 10 bases not matched to a gene. The CDR3 DNA reads as TGTGCCAGCAGCTTGCCCCGGGACAGCACGCGCGGGGAGCTGTTTTTT. Amino acid sequence: CASSLPRDSTRGELFF.

The V gene is TRBV5-1, the J gene TRBJ1-3; TRBD1 aligns across 7 bases. The J segment lost 1 base and the V segment lost 4 bases, leaving 5 bases of the junction unmatched. This CDR3 contains 15 residues. Germline V gene data show CDR1 as SGHRS and CDR2 as YFSETQ. CDR3 loop: CASSPPTGSGNTIYF. The CDR3 DNA reads TGCGCCAGCAGCCCCCCGACAGGGTCTGGAAACACCATATATTTT.

The chain links TRBV29-1 to TRBJ2-1; D is perhaps TRBD1 (5 bases). Germline-derived CDR1 and CDR2 are SQVTM and ANQGSEA. V lost 7 bases and J 2 bases, leaving 18 bases between the germline ends. This CDR3 has 15 amino acids. Here the CDR3 reads CSGSPLQGAYNEQFF. Here the CDR3 DNA reads TGCAGCGGTTCCCCGCTCCAGGGTGCCTACAATGAGCAGTTCTTC.